This entry lists 9 T cell receptor beta chains sequenced from one sample in a study of cytomegalovirus exposure and HLA in healthy donors. Clones were sequenced by immunoSEQ multiplex PCR, and TCRdb holds only the in-frame ones, with some missing. This repertoire shows over 100,000 clones, around nine tenths found once; its top ten account for roughly 2.2%. The sample was PBMCs. These receptors all stem from a woman younger than 30 in good health and CMV-seronegative.

This clone was counted once. V gene TRBV15 combines with J gene TRBJ2-5; 8 nucleotides align to TRBD1. V lost 6 bases and J lost 4; bases outside the gene matches: 7. There are 14 residues in the CDR3. CDR1 is LNHNV and CDR2 is YYDKDF in the germline V gene (reference sequence). As DNA, the CDR3 is TGTGCCACCAGTCCGGACAGGGCGCCAGAGACCCAGTACTTC. It encodes CATSPDRAPETQYF.

This CDR3 reads CASSSQTGRTYNEQFF. The CDR3 nucleotides are TGTGCCAGCAGTTCCCAAACAGGCCGCACCTACAATGAGCAGTTCTTC. This chain connects TRBV28 to TRBJ2-1; D is perhaps TRBD1 (5 bases). This CDR3 has 16 residues. V shed 4 bases and J shed 2 bases, with 15 bases lying between them. CDR1 MDHEN and CDR2 SYDVKM come from the germline V gene.

The table lists this clone with a count of one. V gene TRBV7-8 combines with J gene TRBJ2-7, with 10 bases aligning to TRBD1. The CDR3 is made up of 14 amino acids. After removal of 5 bases from V and 4 bases from J, the junction contained 5 bases not matched to a gene. Germline values: CDR1 SGHVS, CDR2 FQNEAQ. CDR3 in DNA: TGTGCCAGCAGCCCGGGACAGGGGATGTACGAGCAGTACTTC. Translating gives CASSPGQGMYEQYF.

The genes are TRBV27 and TRBJ2-5, with 8 nucleotides matching TRBD1. Germline trimming cut 8 bases from V and 4 bases from J; bases unmatched to any gene: 6. Germline V gene lookup returns CDR1 MNHEY and CDR2 SMNVEV (reference sequence). The CDR3 covers 13 residues. CDR3: CASGRGLGETQYF. In DNA form, the CDR3 reads TGTGCCAGCGGCAGGGGGCTCGGAGAGACCCAGTACTTC.

The chain is built from TRBV6-5 and TRBJ1-1; possible D gene TRBD1, 6 bases. V was shortened by 4 bases and J by 1 base, with 10 bases between the two germline ends. This CDR3 comprises 14 residues. Germline CDR1 reads MNHEY; CDR2 reads SVGAGI. The CDR3 sequence: CASSFSDRNTEAFF. The CDR3 DNA reads TGTGCCAGCAGTTTTTCGGACAGGAACACTGAAGCTTTCTTT.

The chain has TRBV18 and TRBJ1-4; no clear D. V gave up 1 base and J gave up 5 bases, with 17 bases separating them. Germline assignment: CDR1 KGHSH and CDR2 LQKENI. The CDR3 runs to 17 residues. The CDR3 sequence is CASSPRLQTKLNEKLFF. CDR3 nucleotides: TGTGCCAGCTCACCACGTCTGCAGACGAAACTAAATGAAAAACTGTTTTTT.

V and J are TRBV5-1 and TRBJ2-1; maybe TRBD1 (5 bases). Germline CDR1 is SGHRS and CDR2 is YFSETQ. The V end was cut by 4 bases, the J end by 2 bases, with 13 bases between. CDR3 length: 15 residues. CDR3 amino acids: CASSIWGDTYNEQFF. The CDR3 nucleotides read TGCGCCAGCAGCATCTGGGGCGATACCTACAATGAGCAGTTCTTC.

The chain combines TRBV7-9 with TRBJ2-1; 10 bases are a match to TRBD2. V trimming: 7 bases; J trimming: 10 bases; junction bases outside the gene matches: 10. Per germline, CDR1 SEHNR and CDR2 FQNEAQ (reference sequence). The CDR3 extends over 14 amino acids. CDR3 bases: TGTGCCAGCACCGTGGGGACTAGCGATGGGGAGCAGTTCTTC. Protein product: CASTVGTSDGEQFF.

The chain joins TRBV9 to TRBJ2-7; possible D gene TRBD2, 7 bases. In germline, CDR1 is SGDLS, CDR2 YYNGEE. The CDR3 sequence is 15 residues long. Trimming removed 5 bases at V and 3 bases at J, with 18 bases between. Here the CDR3 DNA reads TGTGCCAGCAGTGGGGGGGCCTTTCTCGACTACGAGCAGTACTTC. Protein: CASSGGAFLDYEQYF. The full variable domain, rest sourced from reference TRBV9 and TRBJ2-7, is DSGVTQTPKHLITATGQRVTLRCSPRSGDLSVYWYQQSLDQGLQFLIQYYNGEERAKGNILERFSAQQFPDLHSELNLSSLELGDSALYFCASSGGAFLDYEQYFGPGTRLTVT.